This T cell receptor beta chain derives from a study of vaccination effects on CD4 cells after COVID-19. Using viral peptide pools, the ViraFEST assay grew out antigen-specific CD4+ T cells prior to sequencing. Culture lasted around eleven days before CD4+ T cell isolation. Each participant was administered two doses of either the BNT162b2 or the mRNA-1273 vaccine. No vaccinee had earlier SARS-CoV-2 infection, and nucleocapsid antibodies were negative. Supplemented with around 9.8 IU/ml IL-2 and around 10 ug/ml peptides, roughly 2 million PBMC per well were kept in culture. The CDR3 extends over 13 amino acids. Germline V CDR1 and CDR2: KGHDR, SFDVKD. V lost 2 bases and J lost 12, with 14 bases in between. Study-wide results and limits: Late post-vaccination samples showed marked contraction of infection- and vaccine-induced clones. Early post-infection timepoints were absent, and convalescent patients were few.

Concerning this clone: The antigen is not known.

Sequenced by immunoSEQ multiplex PCR; TCRdb stores in-frame clones only, minus some. The data hold some 74,000 clones, with about 81% observed a single time. The specimen comprised CD4+ T cells from PBMCs cultured with HCoV-229E spike peptides, sampled after COVID-19 vaccination. This chain joins TRBV24-1 and TRBJ2-3; a weak D match, TRBD1 (6 bases). This clonotype was sampled from a human donor who received a COVID-19 vaccine. The CDR3 sequence is CATSDSRTASQYF. The CDR3 bases are TGTGCCACCAGTGATTCTAGGACAGCGTCACAGTATTTT.